The 24 T cell receptor beta chains in this list originate from one sample, sequenced in a study of PD-L1 blockade in urothelial cancer. Assay used: immunoSEQ multiplex PCR; TCRdb lists only in-frame clones, some missing. The sample records tens of thousands of clones, 70% to 85% being singletons. This sample comprised PBMCs, obtained around atezolizumab (anti-PD-L1) treatment. All receptors come from a man in his sixties or seventies with urothelial cancer.

The chain links TRBV7-2 to TRBJ1-5, with D possibly matching TRBD1 (5 bases). Germline V gene sequence: CDR1 SGHTA, CDR2 FQGNSA. The CDR3 has 15 amino acids. The V end was cut by 1 base, the J end by 2 bases, with 9 bases between. For the CDR3, the DNA is TGTGCCAGCAGCTTAGTAGGGGATGGCAATCAGCCCCAGCATTTT. This translates into CASSLVGDGNQPQHF.

V usage is TRBV10-1 and J usage is TRBJ1-1, with TRBD1 matching 7 bases. This CDR3 contains 21 residues. Germline lookup yields CDR1 WNHNN and CDR2 SYGVQD (reference sequence). The ends lost 5 bases at V and 1 base at J; junction bases unmatched: 25. The DNA of the CDR3 is TGCGCCAGCAGTTTCGAGGCGGGACAGTCCGAACCCTCCACGACGAACACTGAAGCTTTCTTT. This sequence encodes CASSFEAGQSEPSTTNTEAFF.

This clone was seen just once. The gene calls are TRBV19 and TRBJ2-4, with a weak D call TRBD2 (5 bases). Trimming took 1 base from V and 8 from J, leaving 15 bases between them. The V gene's germline CDR1 is LNHDA and CDR2 SQIVND (reference sequence). The CDR3 covers 15 residues. The CDR3 spells CASSIGTRDVDIQYF. CDR3 bases: TGTGCCAGTAGTATAGGTACGAGGGATGTCGACATTCAGTACTTC.

The J gene is TRBJ1-2, the V gene TRBV28, with TRBD1 matching 8 bases. Germline values: CDR1 MDHEN, CDR2 SYDVKM. The CDR3 extends over 18 amino acids. The ends lost 2 bases at V and 8 bases at J; junction bases unmatched: 19. The CDR3 sequence is CASSLGPIRTGSMRGYTF. CDR3 in DNA: TGTGCCAGCAGTTTAGGCCCCATACGGACAGGGTCTATGAGGGGCTACACCTTC.

The chain joins TRBV2 to TRBJ2-3; 12 bases match TRBD2. This CDR3 is built from 15 residues. The trim removed 6 bases at V and 4 bases at J, leaving 5 bases unmatched. The germline gives CDR1 SNHLY, CDR2 FYNNEI. CDR3 amino acids: CASRRGLAGPDTQYF. The CDR3 DNA sequence: TGTGCCAGCAGACGCGGACTAGCGGGGCCAGATACGCAGTATTTT.

This clone was seen a few times. The V call is TRBV28, the J call TRBJ1-2; D uncertain. The germline gives CDR1 MDHEN, CDR2 SYDVKM. This CDR3 is built from 13 residues. The V end lost 6 bases, the J end lost 6 bases, and 14 bases lay between the germline ends. DNA of the CDR3: TGTGCCAGCAGACGTTCCGGGTCCGATGGCTACACCTTC. This gives the protein CASRRSGSDGYTF.

J is TRBJ2-2 and V is TRBV7-3, with 7 bases fitting TRBD2. J was trimmed by 5 bases and V by 5 bases; bases with no gene match: 20. In germline, CDR1 is SGHTA, CDR2 FQGTGA. The CDR3 runs 19 residues. The CDR3 DNA reads TGTGCCAGCAGCCCTTCACCTCCAAGGATTGGGGGGGGGACCGGGGAGCTGTTTTTT. As protein: CASSPSPPRIGGGTGELFF. Complete variable domain (other parts from reference TRBV7-3 and TRBJ2-2): GAGVSQTPSNKVTEKGKYVELRCDPISGHTALYWYRQSLGQGPEFLIYFQGTGAADDSGLPNDRFFAVRPEGSVSTLKIQRTERGDSAVYLCASSPSPPRIGGGTGELFFGEGSRLTVL.

The rearrangement links TRBV6-5 to TRBJ2-3, with 7 positions matching TRBD2. CDR3 length: 14 residues. CDR1 is MNHEY and CDR2 is SVGAGI in the germline V gene. V gave up 10 bases and J gave up 4 bases; unmatched junction bases: 11. The CDR3 region has the DNA TGTGCCACCTCCCGGGGGGAATTGTCAGATACGCAGTATTTT. Translation gives CATSRGELSDTQYF.

This chain uses TRBV12-5 with TRBJ2-2; TRBD2 aligns across 8 bases. The germline gives CDR1 LGHNT, CDR2 FRNRAP. V shed 9 bases, J shed 3 bases, and the junction held 6 bases outside the gene matches. The CDR3 loop spans 14 amino acids. In DNA, the CDR3 is TGTGCTAGCCGGGGGGGTTCCGACACCGGGGAGCTGTTTTTT. Its protein product is CASRGGSDTGELFF.

This clone turned up a few times. The rearrangement uses TRBV29-1 and TRBJ1-2, with 7 bases that match TRBD1. V gave up 1 base and J gave up 4 bases; unmatched junction bases: 12. The germline V gene encodes CDR1 SQVTM and CDR2 ANQGSEA. The CDR3 totals 16 residues. CDR3 nucleotides: TGCAGCGTTGAAGTGGGCCGACAGGGCGCCTTCTATGGCTACACCTTC. Translated, it gives CSVEVGRQGAFYGYTF.

This chain joins TRBV15 and TRBJ1-3; a possible D gene is TRBD1 (5 bases). This CDR3 has 13 residues. Trimming took off 5 bases at V and 8 bases at J, with 13 bases between the two ends. Germline-derived CDR1 and CDR2 are LNHNV and YYDKDF (reference sequence). The CDR3 nucleotides are TGTGCCACCAGCGACAACAGGCAGGACACCATATATTTT. Residues: CATSDNRQDTIYF.

The rearrangement uses TRBV28 and TRBJ1-5; D unresolved. CDR1 and CDR2 (germline): MDHEN, SYDVKM. V was shortened by 5 bases and J by 9 bases, with 8 bases between the two germline ends. The CDR3 has 11 amino acids. The CDR3: CASSPRGPQHF. The DNA of the CDR3 is TGTGCCAGCAGTCCCCGCGGGCCCCAGCATTTT. The variable domain in full, completed from reference TRBV28 and TRBJ1-5, reads DVKVTQSSRYLVKRTGEKVFLECVQDMDHENMFWYRQDPGLGLRLIYFSYDVKMKEKGDIPEGYSVSREKKERFSLILESASTNQTSMYLCASSPRGPQHFGDGTRLSIL.

This clone was recorded only once. The rearrangement links TRBV5-1 to TRBJ2-7, with 8 positions matching TRBD1. The CDR3 loop spans 13 amino acids. The V gene's germline CDR1 is SGHRS and CDR2 YFSETQ. V shed 1 base and J 9 bases; nucleotides not matched to a gene: 6. As DNA, the CDR3 is TGCGCCAGCAGCTTGTCCGGGACAGGTCTGCAGTACTTC. Amino acid sequence: CASSLSGTGLQYF. Full variable domain (rest looked up from reference TRBV5-1 and TRBJ2-7): KAGVTQTPRYLIKTRGQQVTLSCSPISGHRSVSWYQQTPGQGLQFLFEYFSETQRNKGNFPGRFSGRQFSNSRSEMNVSTLELGDSALYLCASSLSGTGLQYFGPGTRLTVT.

This clone was found once. This chain joins TRBV4-1 and TRBJ2-5; no firm D call. Germline V CDR1 and CDR2: MGHRA, YSYEKL. The CDR3 consists of 15 residues. The V end lost 2 bases, the J end lost 1 base, and 11 bases lay between the germline ends. The chain's CDR3 is CASSQTVTLQETQYF. The CDR3 DNA follows: TGCGCCAGCAGCCAAACGGTGACACTCCAAGAGACCCAGTACTTC.

The chain recombines TRBV28 with TRBJ2-7; TRBD1 might be the D (6 bases). The V end was cut by 10 bases, the J end by 3 bases, with 16 bases between. The CDR3 contains 13 residues. Per the germline V gene, CDR1 is MDHEN and CDR2 is SYDVKM. CDR3 loop: CATNRDTDYEQYF. The CDR3 DNA reads as TGTGCCACCAACCGGGACACAGACTACGAGCAGTACTTC.

This chain connects TRBV6-1 to TRBJ1-2; TRBD1 agrees at 7 bases. Germline V gene lookup returns CDR1 MNHNS and CDR2 SASEGT. The CDR3 has 12 amino acids. Unmatched junction bases numbered 0, after V lost 4 bases and J lost 4 bases. The CDR3 is CASSGQGYGYTF. The CDR3 DNA reads as TGTGCCAGCAGTGGACAGGGCTATGGCTACACCTTC.

The chain uses TRBV19 and TRBJ1-6; 8 bases are a match to TRBD1. The J segment lost 9 bases and the V segment lost 5 bases, leaving 12 bases of the junction unmatched. CDR1 and CDR2 from the germline V gene are LNHDA and SQIVND (reference sequence). This CDR3 has 16 amino acids. CDR3 DNA: TGTGCCAGTAGTCCCCAGGGGGCGCATAGAAGTTCACCCCTCCACTTT. Protein: CASSPQGAHRSSPLHF.

The chain combines TRBV9 with TRBJ2-7; 9 bases agree with TRBD1. J gave up 4 bases and V 3 bases, and 5 bases lay outside the gene matches. Germline V lookup: CDR1 SGDLS, CDR2 YYNGEE. This CDR3 is built from 14 residues. The CDR3 DNA reads as TGTGCCAGCAGCGCCGAGACAGGGGGGTACGAGCAGTACTTC. Residues: CASSAETGGYEQYF.

This chain connects TRBV5-5 to TRBJ2-4; D gene unclear. CDR3 length: 16 amino acids. Deletions cut 1 base from V and 0 bases from J, with 11 bases between. CDR1 is SGHKS and CDR2 is YYEKEE in the germline V gene (reference sequence). CDR3 sequence reads: CASSLFEVGAKNIQYF. The CDR3 region has the DNA TGTGCCAGCAGCTTGTTCGAGGTAGGAGCCAAAAACATTCAGTACTTC.

CDR3 DNA: TGTGCCAGTAGTATTGGGGGGGCGAGGGAAAAACTGTTTTTT. Residues: CASSIGGAREKLFF. V usage is TRBV19 and J usage is TRBJ1-4, with a weak D call TRBD1 (6 bases). The ends were cut back, 3 bases at V and 8 bases at J, with 13 bases in the middle. CDR1 and CDR2 from the germline V gene are LNHDA and SQIVND (reference sequence). The CDR3 is 14 residues long.

This clone occurred a few times. This chain links TRBV25-1 with TRBJ1-4; 7 nucleotides agree with TRBD1. Germline-derived CDR1 and CDR2 are MGHDK and SYGVNS. The ends lost 7 bases at V and 5 bases at J; junction bases unmatched: 4. This CDR3 comprises 13 residues. The CDR3 DNA reads TGTGCCAGCAACGACAGGGCGAATGAAAAACTGTTTTTT. Translating gives CASNDRANEKLFF.

V is TRBV28 and J is TRBJ2-7; 8 nucleotides agree with TRBD1. This CDR3 region has 15 residues. After removal of 2 bases from V and 4 bases from J, the junction contained 7 bases not matched to a gene. The germline gives CDR1 MDHEN, CDR2 SYDVKM. The CDR3 DNA reads TGTGCCAGCAGTTTACCTCAGGGGGCGAAATACGAGCAGTACTTC. Its translation: CASSLPQGAKYEQYF.

In its sample, this clone was seen once. The genes are TRBV9 and TRBJ2-2; 11 bases agree with TRBD1. From germline, CDR1 is SGDLS and CDR2 YYNGEE. V lost 5 bases and J lost 8; bases outside the gene matches: 8. The CDR3 is 15 residues long. CDR3 coding DNA: TGTGCCAGCAGTCGTCGTGGGGACAGGGGGGGGGAGCTGTTTTTT. Its protein is CASSRRGDRGGELFF.

This clone has a single count. The chain joins TRBV4-1 to TRBJ2-7; D is ambiguous. This CDR3 has 15 residues. V gave up 4 bases and J gave up 1 base, with 14 bases separating them. Germline CDR1 is MGHRA and CDR2 is YSYEKL. CDR3 in amino acids: CASSPLGTTSYEQYF. The CDR3 DNA follows: TGCGCCAGCAGCCCCCTAGGCACCACATCCTACGAGCAGTACTTC.